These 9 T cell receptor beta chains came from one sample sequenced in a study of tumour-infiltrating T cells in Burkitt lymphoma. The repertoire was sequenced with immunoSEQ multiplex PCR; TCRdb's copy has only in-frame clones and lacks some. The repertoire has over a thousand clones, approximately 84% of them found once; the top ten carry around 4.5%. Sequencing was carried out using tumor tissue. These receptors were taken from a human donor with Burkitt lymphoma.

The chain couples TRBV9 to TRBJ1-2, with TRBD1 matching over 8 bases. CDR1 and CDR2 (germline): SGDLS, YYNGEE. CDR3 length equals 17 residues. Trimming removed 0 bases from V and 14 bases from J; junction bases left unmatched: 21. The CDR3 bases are TGTGCCAGCAGCGTAGCGTTATGGAAAACCGGGACAGGCGACGAAACCTTC. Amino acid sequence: CASSVALWKTGTGDETF. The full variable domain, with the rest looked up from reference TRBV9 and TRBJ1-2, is DSGVTQTPKHLITATGQRVTLRCSPRSGDLSVYWYQQSLDQGLQFLIQYYNGEERAKGNILERFSAQQFPDLHSELNLSSLELGDSALYFCASSVALWKTGTGDETFGSGTRLTVV.

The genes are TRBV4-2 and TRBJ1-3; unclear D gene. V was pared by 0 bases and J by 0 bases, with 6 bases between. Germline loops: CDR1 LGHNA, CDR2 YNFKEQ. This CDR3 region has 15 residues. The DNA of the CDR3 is TGTGCCAGCAGCCAAGACAGAAGCTCTGGAAACACCATATATTTT. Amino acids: CASSQDRSSGNTIYF.

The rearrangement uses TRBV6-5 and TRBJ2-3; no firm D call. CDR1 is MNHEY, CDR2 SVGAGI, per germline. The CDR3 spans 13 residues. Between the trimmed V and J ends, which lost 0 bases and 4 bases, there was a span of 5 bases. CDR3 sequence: CASSYSRADTQYF. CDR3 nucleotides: TGTGCCAGCAGTTACTCTCGGGCAGATACGCAGTATTTT.

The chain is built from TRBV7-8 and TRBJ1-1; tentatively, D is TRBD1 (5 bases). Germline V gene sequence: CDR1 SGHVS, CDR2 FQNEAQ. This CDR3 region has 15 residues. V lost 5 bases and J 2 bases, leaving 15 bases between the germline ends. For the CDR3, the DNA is TGTGCCAGCAGCGCGACCGGCAGGGTCAACACTGAAGCTTTCTTT. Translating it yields CASSATGRVNTEAFF. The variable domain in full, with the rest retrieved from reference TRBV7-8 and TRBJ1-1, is GAGVSQSPRYKVAKRGQDVALRCDPISGHVSLFWYQQALGQGPEFLTYFQNEAQLDKSGLPSDRFFAERPEGSVSTLKIQRTQQEDSAVYLCASSATGRVNTEAFFGQGTRLTVV.

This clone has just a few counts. CDR3 sequence reads: CASSYGPANEQYF. The CDR3 coding sequence is TGTGCCAGCAGTTACGGGCCAGCCAACGAGCAGTACTTC. The V gene is TRBV6-6, the J gene TRBJ2-7; D is uncertain. Germline CDR1 reads MNHNY; CDR2 reads SVGAGI (reference sequence). V lost 2 bases and J lost 5, with 10 bases in between. The CDR3 runs 13 residues.

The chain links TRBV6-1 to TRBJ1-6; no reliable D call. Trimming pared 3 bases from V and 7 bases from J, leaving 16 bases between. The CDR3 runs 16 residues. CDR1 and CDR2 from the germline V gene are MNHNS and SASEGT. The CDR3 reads CASSDLLAVGNSPLHF. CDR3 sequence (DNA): TGTGCCAGCAGTGACTTACTAGCAGTAGGGAATTCACCCCTCCACTTT.

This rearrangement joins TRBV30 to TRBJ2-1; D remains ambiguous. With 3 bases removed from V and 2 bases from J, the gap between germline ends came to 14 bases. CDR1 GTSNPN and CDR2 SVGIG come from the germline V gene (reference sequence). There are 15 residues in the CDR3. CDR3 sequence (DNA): TGTGCCTGGAGGCGAGGCATTACTCCCTACAATGAGCAGTTCTTC. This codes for CAWRRGITPYNEQFF.

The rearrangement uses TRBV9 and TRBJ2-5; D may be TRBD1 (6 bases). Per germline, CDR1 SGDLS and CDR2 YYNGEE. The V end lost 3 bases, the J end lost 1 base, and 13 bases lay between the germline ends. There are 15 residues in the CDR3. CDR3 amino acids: CASSEPGTPQETQYF. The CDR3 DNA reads TGTGCCAGCAGCGAGCCCGGGACACCCCAAGAGACCCAGTACTTC.

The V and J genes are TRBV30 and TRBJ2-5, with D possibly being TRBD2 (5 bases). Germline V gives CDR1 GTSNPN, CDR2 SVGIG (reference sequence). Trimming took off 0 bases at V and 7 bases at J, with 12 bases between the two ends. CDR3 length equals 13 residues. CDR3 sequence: CAWSVPGVVTQYF. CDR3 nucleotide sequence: TGTGCCTGGAGTGTACCCGGGGTTGTGACCCAGTACTTC.